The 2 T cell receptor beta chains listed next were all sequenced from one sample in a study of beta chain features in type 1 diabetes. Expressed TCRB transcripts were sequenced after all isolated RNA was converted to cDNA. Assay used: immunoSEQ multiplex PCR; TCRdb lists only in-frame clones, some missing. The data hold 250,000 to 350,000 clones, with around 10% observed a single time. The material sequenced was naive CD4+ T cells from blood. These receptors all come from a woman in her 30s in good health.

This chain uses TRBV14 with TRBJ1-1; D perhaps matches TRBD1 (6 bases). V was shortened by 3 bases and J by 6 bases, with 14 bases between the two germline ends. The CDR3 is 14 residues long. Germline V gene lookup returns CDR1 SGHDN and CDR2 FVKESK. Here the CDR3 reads CASSQRTDGSEAFF. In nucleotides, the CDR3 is TGTGCCAGCAGCCAGAGGACAGATGGATCTGAAGCTTTCTTT.

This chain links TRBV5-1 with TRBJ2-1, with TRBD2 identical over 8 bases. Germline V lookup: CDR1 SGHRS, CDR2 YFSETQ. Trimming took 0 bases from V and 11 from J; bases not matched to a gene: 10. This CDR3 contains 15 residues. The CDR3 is CASSLAVAGGHKQFF. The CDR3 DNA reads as TGCGCCAGCAGCTTGGCCGTTGCGGGAGGCCACAAGCAGTTCTTC.